The clone carrying this TCR beta chain was seen many times. Antigen specificity is unknown. TCRdb fed the multiplex PCR reads into MiXCR, producing one record per CDR3 protein. The sample has 150,000 or so distinct CDR3 sequences, 25% to 40% seen once. These data come from a study of breast tumors, draining lymph nodes, adjacent tissues. Samples came from axillary lymph nodes draining the breast cancer. Study-wide results and caveats: The data were judged consistent with most tumor T cells coming from lymph node and expanding in tumor. Tumor repertoires ranked between lymph nodes and nontumor tissue in diversity, with V and J gene preferences.

The length of the CDR3 is 12 residues. CDR1 is LNHNV and CDR2 is YYDKDF in the germline V gene (reference sequence). The V gene lost 6 bases and the J gene lost 5 bases, with 11 bases spanning the gap. Sequences were obtained from axillary lymph node tissue. The clonotype comes from a female donor with breast cancer. Some clones in this sample may be carry-over from other donors' samples. This rearrangement joins TRBV15 to TRBJ2-7; TRBD1 is a possible D gene (6 bases). The CDR3 is CATSQGTNEQYF. CDR3 sequence (DNA): TGTGCCACCAGTCAGGGGACGAACGAGCAGTACTTC.